This T cell receptor beta chain originates from a study of T cells after yellow fever vaccination. Study-wide findings and caveats: Abundant clonotypes from the bulk population could contaminate FACS-sorted repertoires.

Germline V gene data show CDR1 as MGHRA and CDR2 as YSYEKL. Losses at the gene ends were 0 bases for V and 6 bases for J; bases not matched to a gene: 19. The CDR3 consists of 21 residues. Regarding this clonotype: What it recognizes is unknown.

TCRdb called the 5' RACE reads again in MiXCR, with one record for every CDR3 protein. Here the sample spans approximately 300,000 distinct CDR3 sequences, around 7% being singletons. Sequenced here: PBMCs, sampled 45 days after the first yellow fever vaccination. The V and J genes are TRBV4-1 and TRBJ2-2; 10 nucleotides agree with TRBD1. The TCR comes from a man aged 18 to 29 who received the YFV17D yellow fever vaccine. The CDR3 loop reads CASSQDRPGIMGDRGPGELFF. CDR3 nucleotides: TGCGCCAGCAGCCAAGATCGCCCCGGGATTATGGGAGACAGGGGGCCCGGGGAGCTGTTTTTT.